These T cell receptor beta chains were read from a single sample in a study of read filtering for tumor transcriptome and immune sequencing. TCRdb passed the reads through MiXCR, listing each CDR3 protein once. The table lists over 55,000 distinct CDR3 sequences, around 14% of them singletons, with around 45% in the top ten. The sequenced sample was a population of CD138-negative cells sorted from bone marrow. These receptor sequences come from a donor at least 40 years old with multiple myeloma. CDR3s include the opening cysteine and the closing phenylalanine or tryptophan. Fields, in order: D gene, J gene, clone size, V gene, CDR3 DNA, CDR3 protein. D genes are given only for firm matches. Rows may omit the clone size; those that give it use once, few, many or a size class.

d_call: TRBD1
j_call: TRBJ1-3
clone_size: few
v_call: TRBV7-6
cdr3_nt: TGTGCCAGCAGCTTAGGGACAGGGTCTGGAAACACCATATATTTT
cdr3_aa: CASSLGTGSGNTIYF

d_call: TRBD1
j_call: TRBJ1-1
clone_size: -
v_call: TRBV7-8
cdr3_nt: TGTGCCAGCAGCGGATTTGACAGGGCTGAAGCTTTCTTT
cdr3_aa: CASSGFDRAEAFF

d_call: TRBD2
j_call: TRBJ2-3
clone_size: few
v_call: TRBV14
cdr3_nt: TGTGCCAGCCGGCCTCTAGCGGGAGTTGATACGCAGTATTTT
cdr3_aa: CASRPLAGVDTQYF

d_call: -
j_call: TRBJ1-1
clone_size: many
v_call: TRBV27
cdr3_nt: TGTGCCAGCAGTTCAACAGGGCAGGAAGCTTTCTTT
cdr3_aa: CASSSTGQEAFF

d_call: -
j_call: TRBJ1-5
clone_size: few
v_call: TRBV28
cdr3_nt: TGTGCCAGCAGGCCGATCCCAGGTGGAAGCAATCAGCCCCAGCATTTT
cdr3_aa: CASRPIPGGSNQPQHF

d_call: -
j_call: TRBJ2-1
clone_size: many
v_call: TRBV4-3
cdr3_nt: TGCGCCAGCAGCCAAGGGGTGGCGGAGCTCTACAATGAGCAGTTCTTC
cdr3_aa: CASSQGVAELYNEQFF

d_call: -
j_call: TRBJ2-7
clone_size: -
v_call: TRBV30
cdr3_nt: TGTGCCTGGAGCGAAATGGGCTCCTACGAGCAGTACTTC
cdr3_aa: CAWSEMGSYEQYF

d_call: TRBD1
j_call: TRBJ2-2
clone_size: many
v_call: TRBV14
cdr3_nt: TGTGCCAGCAGCCAAGCCTGGACAGGGGCGAACACCGGGGAGCTGTTTTTT
cdr3_aa: CASSQAWTGANTGELFF

d_call: -
j_call: TRBJ2-3
clone_size: many
v_call: TRBV3-1
cdr3_nt: TGTGCCAGCAGCCAAGATGGCTCTCTCCGGGATACGCAGTATTTT
cdr3_aa: CASSQDGSLRDTQYF

d_call: -
j_call: TRBJ2-1
clone_size: many
v_call: TRBV5-6
cdr3_nt: TGTGCCAGCAGCTCGGGTAGCGTCAATGAGCAGTTCTTC
cdr3_aa: CASSSGSVNEQFF

d_call: -
j_call: TRBJ2-7
clone_size: -
v_call: TRBV19
cdr3_nt: TGTGCCAGTAGTATCAGCCACGCTAAATCGACCGACGAGCAGTACTTC
cdr3_aa: CASSISHAKSTDEQYF

d_call: -
j_call: TRBJ2-3
clone_size: many
v_call: TRBV24-1
cdr3_nt: TGTGCCACCGACACAGATACGCAGTATTTT
cdr3_aa: CATDTDTQYF

d_call: -
j_call: TRBJ2-5
clone_size: many
v_call: TRBV6-2/TRBV6-3
cdr3_nt: TGTGCCAGCAGAACCGGACGGTGGGGCCAAGAGACCCAGTACTTC
cdr3_aa: CASRTGRWGQETQYF

d_call: TRBD1
j_call: TRBJ1-1
clone_size: few
v_call: TRBV7-6
cdr3_nt: TGTGCCAGCAGCTTACCCGGGACAGGGAGGAACACTGAAGCTTTCTTT
cdr3_aa: CASSLPGTGRNTEAFF

d_call: -
j_call: TRBJ2-5
clone_size: few
v_call: TRBV27
cdr3_nt: TGTGCCAGCGGCCTCACCGACGGGAAGACCCAGTACTTC
cdr3_aa: CASGLTDGKTQYF

d_call: TRBD1
j_call: TRBJ2-5
clone_size: -
v_call: TRBV6-2/TRBV6-3
cdr3_nt: TGTGCCAGCAGTTACGGGTTGAGACCGGGACAGCAAGAGACCCAGTACTTC
cdr3_aa: CASSYGLRPGQQETQYF

d_call: -
j_call: TRBJ2-6
clone_size: -
v_call: TRBV6-1
cdr3_nt: TGTGCCAGCAGTGAACGGCTTTTCTCTGGGGCCAACGTCCTGACTTTC
cdr3_aa: CASSERLFSGANVLTF